This TCR beta chain was sequenced in a study of identical twins. The CDR3 has 18 residues. The trim removed 4 bases at V and 6 bases at J, leaving 13 bases unmatched. CDR1 is DFQATT, CDR2 SNEGSKA, per germline (reference sequence). TCRdb recomputed calls from the 5' RACE reads with MiXCR, one row per CDR3 protein. The profile shows approximately 1.8 million distinct CDR3 sequences, 25% to 35% of them singletons. Study-level points and caveats: These conclusions were based on statistical analysis (cross-sectional, not following the same donors).

With respect to this clonotype: Its antigen is still unknown.

The receptor was isolated from a newborn girl in good health. The rearrangement uses TRBV20-1 and TRBJ2-3; 16 positions match TRBD2. Sequencing used cord blood. This CDR3 is CSATQPGTSGGAGDTQYF. CDR3 DNA: TGCAGTGCTACACAACCCGGGACTAGCGGGGGGGCAGGGGATACGCAGTATTTT.